This T cell receptor beta chain was identified in a study of OX40 agonist ivuxolimab in advanced cancers. Study context: Patients took ivuxolimab, an agonistic anti-OX40 (CD134) antibody. Every 2 weeks, patients received ivuxolimab intravenously, dosed at 0.01 to 10 mg/kg. About 44% of patients had received prior checkpoint inhibitor therapy.

Repertoires were generated with immunoSEQ multiplex PCR, while TCRdb's copy carries only in-frame clones and drops some. The sample holds approximately 74,000 clones; 90% are singletons and the top ten take roughly 0.5%. As concerns this clone: What it recognizes is unknown.

From germline, CDR1 is SGHNT and CDR2 YYREEE (reference sequence). V lost 1 base to trimming and J lost 6 bases, with 14 bases between them. CDR3 length: 15 amino acids. Regarding the study as a whole: Some patients who did not respond also had low normalized T-cell clonal expansion.

The clonotype was recovered from an adult with an advanced solid tumor such as melanoma, head and neck, liver or kidney cancer. The chain has TRBV5-4 and TRBJ2-1; TRBD2 is a possible D gene (7 bases). The source material was CD4+ or CD8+ T cells sorted from blood, sampled in a trial of the OX40 agonist ivuxolimab. CDR3 bases: TGTGCCAGCAGCTTGTTGCAGGGGAGGGCCAATGAGCAGTTCTTC. Translated: CASSLLQGRANEQFF.